The 12 T cell receptor beta chains presented below share a single source sample, sequenced in a study of beta chain features in type 1 diabetes. General study results and limits: When Type 1 diabetes patients were examined, their TCRB CDR3s proved moderately but significantly shorter in all four CD4+ subsets.

Sequenced material consisted of expressed TCRB transcripts (all of the isolated RNA was reverse transcribed). The method was immunoSEQ multiplex PCR; TCRdb's version includes in-frame clones alone and lacks a portion of them. The data show 150,000 to 190,000 clones, around 10% seen once. Their target antigens are unknown. The sample was central memory CD4+ T cells from blood. The origin of the receptors is a man aged 30 to 45 with type 1 diabetes.

The genes are TRBV19 and TRBJ2-1; 10 nucleotides align to TRBD1. V lost 6 bases to trimming and J lost 8 bases; unmatched junction nucleotides: 4. The V gene's germline CDR1 is LNHDA and CDR2 SQIVND (reference sequence). The CDR3 totals 13 residues. DNA of the CDR3: TGTGCCAGTAGAGGGACAGGGGCGGATGAGCAGTTCTTC. This translates into CASRGTGADEQFF.

The chain couples TRBV19 to TRBJ2-2, with D maybe TRBD1 (6 bases). The CDR3 is made up of 16 amino acids. Per the germline V gene, CDR1 is LNHDA and CDR2 is SQIVND (reference sequence). The V gene lost 2 bases and the J gene lost 4 bases, with 14 bases spanning the gap. The CDR3 nucleotides read TGTGCCAGTAGTATATTCGGTCAAGGGGGCACCGGGGAGCTGTTTTTT. Its protein product is CASSIFGQGGTGELFF.

This clone was detected only a few times. The chain uses TRBV29-1 and TRBJ2-5; 10 bases are shared with TRBD1. Judging by the DNA end, TRBJ2-7 fits better; the J call may be wrong. CDR1 and CDR2 from the germline V gene are SQVTM and ANQGSEA. This CDR3 spans 14 amino acids. This CDR3 reads CSVLTGGGLHEQYF. CDR3 in DNA: TGCAGCGTTCTGACAGGGGGCGGCCTCCACGAGCAGTACTTC.

This clone turned up a few times. The J gene is TRBJ2-6, the V gene TRBV28, with D perhaps TRBD2 (6 bases). This CDR3 spans 17 amino acids. The V and J ends lost 8 bases and 0 bases respectively, with 17 bases between them. Looked up from germline, CDR1 is MDHEN and CDR2 is SYDVKM. The CDR3 DNA follows: TGTGCCAGCTGGTCGGGGGTCGGATACTCTGGGGCCAACGTCCTGACTTTC. As protein: CASWSGVGYSGANVLTF.

As concerns this clone: At one end, the junction sequence differs from germline, possibly due to a read error. This chain links TRBV29-1 with TRBJ2-3, with D maybe TRBD2 (6 bases). This CDR3 has 14 amino acids. CDR1 and CDR2 (germline): SQVTM, ANQGSEA. In DNA, the CDR3 is TGCAGCGTCGAAGGGAGGTCTAGCACAGATACGCAGTATTTT. Translated, it gives CSVEGRSSTDTQYF.

The rearrangement links TRBV6-6 to TRBJ1-4, with D perhaps matching TRBD1 (5 bases). Germline V gives CDR1 MNHNY, CDR2 SVGAGI (reference sequence). The CDR3 sequence is 15 residues long. Between the trimmed V and J ends, which lost 6 bases and 7 bases, there was a span of 18 bases. CDR3 nucleotides: TGTGCCAGCAGAAGGCCCCAGGGATCGACTGAAAAACTGTTTTTT. It codes for CASRRPQGSTEKLFF.

This clone turned up a few times. V usage is TRBV10-3 and J usage is TRBJ1-2; D gene unclear. This CDR3 spans 16 amino acids. The germline V gene has CDR1 ENHRY and CDR2 SYGVKD. Trimming pared 5 bases from V and 3 bases from J, leaving 19 bases between. The CDR3 sequence is CAISPGGGSYDYGYTF. CDR3 DNA: TGTGCCATCAGTCCAGGCGGCGGGTCCTATGACTATGGCTACACCTTC.

The chain recombines TRBV27 with TRBJ2-5; the D is unclear. The CDR3 length is 14 residues. CDR1 is MNHEY, CDR2 SMNVEV, per germline (reference sequence). V was cut by 2 bases and J by 1 base, with 8 bases left in between. CDR3 loop: CASSLGQPQETQYF. CDR3 DNA sequence: TGTGCCAGCAGTTTAGGGCAGCCCCAAGAGACCCAGTACTTC.

The table lists this clone with a few counts. The J gene is TRBJ1-5, the V gene TRBV6-6, with TRBD1 as a possible D gene (6 bases). From germline, CDR1 is MNHNY and CDR2 SVGAGI (reference sequence). There are 16 residues in the CDR3. V was pared by 5 bases and J by 0 bases, with 14 bases between. Here the CDR3 reads CASSRTVSASNQPQHF. The CDR3 DNA reads as TGTGCCAGCAGTAGGACAGTCTCGGCTAGCAATCAGCCCCAGCATTTT.

This clone occurred a few times. The J gene is TRBJ1-3, the V gene TRBV7-2, with D possibly being TRBD1 (6 bases). The V end lost 5 bases, the J end lost 7 bases, and 18 bases lay between the germline ends. Germline V gene data show CDR1 as SGHTA and CDR2 as FQGNSA. The CDR3 covers 15 residues. CDR3 DNA: TGTGCCAGCAGCCCCCAACCAGGGGATGGGAACACCATATATTTT. This codes for CASSPQPGDGNTIYF.

The gene calls are TRBV28 and TRBJ2-5; perhaps TRBD2 as D (6 bases). V lost 5 bases, J lost 5 bases, and 18 bases lay in between. From germline, CDR1 is MDHEN and CDR2 SYDVKM. The CDR3 runs 15 residues. CDR3 in DNA: TGTGCCAGCAGTCGGGGCGGGGTCGTAGGGGAGACCCAGTACTTC. As protein: CASSRGGVVGETQYF.

This clone was seen more than once but under ten times. This chain links TRBV28 with TRBJ1-2, with a tentative D call TRBD1 (5 bases). The CDR3 loop spans 13 amino acids. Trimming removed 3 bases at V and 4 bases at J, with 9 bases between. Germline values: CDR1 MDHEN, CDR2 SYDVKM. DNA for the CDR3: TGTGCCAGCAGTTTGGACACCTTCTATGGCTACACCTTC. The encoded protein is CASSLDTFYGYTF.